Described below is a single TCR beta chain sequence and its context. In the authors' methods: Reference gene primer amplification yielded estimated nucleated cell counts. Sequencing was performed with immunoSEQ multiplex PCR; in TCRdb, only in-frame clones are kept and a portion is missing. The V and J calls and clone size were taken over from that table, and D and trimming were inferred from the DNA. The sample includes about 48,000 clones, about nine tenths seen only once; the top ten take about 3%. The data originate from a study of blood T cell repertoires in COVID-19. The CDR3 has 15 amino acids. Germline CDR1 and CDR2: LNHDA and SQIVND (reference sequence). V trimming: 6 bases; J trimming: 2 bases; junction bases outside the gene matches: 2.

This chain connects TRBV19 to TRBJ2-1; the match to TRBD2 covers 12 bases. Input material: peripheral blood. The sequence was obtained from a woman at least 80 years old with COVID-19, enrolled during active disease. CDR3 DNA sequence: TGTGCCAGTAGAAGGACTAGCGGGGCCTACAATGAGCAGTTCTTC. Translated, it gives CASRRTSGAYNEQFF.